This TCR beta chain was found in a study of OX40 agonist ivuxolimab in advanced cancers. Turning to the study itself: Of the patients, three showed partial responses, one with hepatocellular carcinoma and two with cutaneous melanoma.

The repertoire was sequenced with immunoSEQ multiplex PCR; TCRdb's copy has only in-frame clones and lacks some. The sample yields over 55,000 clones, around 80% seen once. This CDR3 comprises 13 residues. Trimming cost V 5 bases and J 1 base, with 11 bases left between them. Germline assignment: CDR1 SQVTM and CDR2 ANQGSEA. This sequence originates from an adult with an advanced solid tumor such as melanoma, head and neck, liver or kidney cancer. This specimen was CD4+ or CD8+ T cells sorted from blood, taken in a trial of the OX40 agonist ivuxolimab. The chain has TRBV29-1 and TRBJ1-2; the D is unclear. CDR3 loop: CSVPEEFNYGYTF. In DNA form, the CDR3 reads TGCAGCGTTCCGGAAGAATTTAACTATGGCTACACCTTC.